This T cell receptor (beta chain) was found in a study of identical twins. Whole-study findings and limits: Clonotypes of the beta chain that were abundant in cord blood carried fewer insertions (memory repertoires showed none). For monozygotic twins, models underestimated out-of-frame TCR alpha sharing. Sequences that were out-of-frame, alpha and twin-shared displayed an excess of low generation probability.

Regarding this clonotype: What it binds is unknown.

The V end lost 4 bases, the J end lost 5 bases, and 9 bases lay between the germline ends. The CDR3 consists of 12 residues. Via MiXCR, TCRdb re-called the 5' RACE reads, giving one row per CDR3 protein. The sample contains a few hundred thousand distinct CDR3 sequences, 12% to 15% of which appear only once. These data also formed part of another study, on yellow fever vaccine responses in identical twins.

The chain links TRBV12-3 or TRBV12-4 to TRBJ2-7; a weak D match, TRBD2 (6 bases). Material: CD4+ T cells sorted from blood. The sequence was obtained from a woman under 30 in good health. The CDR3 coding sequence is TGTGCCAGCAGTTCCCGCGGGAACGAGCAGTACGTC. It translates to CASSSRGNEQYV.